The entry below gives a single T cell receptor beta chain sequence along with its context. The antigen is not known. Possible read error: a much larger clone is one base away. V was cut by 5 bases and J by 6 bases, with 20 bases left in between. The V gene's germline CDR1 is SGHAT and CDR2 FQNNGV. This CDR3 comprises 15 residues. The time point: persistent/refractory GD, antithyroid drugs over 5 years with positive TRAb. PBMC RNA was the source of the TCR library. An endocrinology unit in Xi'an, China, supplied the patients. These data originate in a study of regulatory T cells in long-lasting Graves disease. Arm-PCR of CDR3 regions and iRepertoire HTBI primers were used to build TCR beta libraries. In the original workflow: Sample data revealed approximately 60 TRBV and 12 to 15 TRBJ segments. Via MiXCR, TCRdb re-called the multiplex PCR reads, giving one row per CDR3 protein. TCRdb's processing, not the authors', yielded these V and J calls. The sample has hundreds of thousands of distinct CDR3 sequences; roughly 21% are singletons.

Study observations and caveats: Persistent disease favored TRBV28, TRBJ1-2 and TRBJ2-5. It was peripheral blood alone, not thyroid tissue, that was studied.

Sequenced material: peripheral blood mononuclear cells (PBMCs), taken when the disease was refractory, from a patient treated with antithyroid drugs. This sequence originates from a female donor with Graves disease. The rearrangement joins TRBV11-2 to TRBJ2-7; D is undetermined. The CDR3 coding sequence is TGTGCCAGCAGCGGGATCGCCTCTTTCAGTGCCGAGCAGTACTTC. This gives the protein CASSGIASFSAEQYF.